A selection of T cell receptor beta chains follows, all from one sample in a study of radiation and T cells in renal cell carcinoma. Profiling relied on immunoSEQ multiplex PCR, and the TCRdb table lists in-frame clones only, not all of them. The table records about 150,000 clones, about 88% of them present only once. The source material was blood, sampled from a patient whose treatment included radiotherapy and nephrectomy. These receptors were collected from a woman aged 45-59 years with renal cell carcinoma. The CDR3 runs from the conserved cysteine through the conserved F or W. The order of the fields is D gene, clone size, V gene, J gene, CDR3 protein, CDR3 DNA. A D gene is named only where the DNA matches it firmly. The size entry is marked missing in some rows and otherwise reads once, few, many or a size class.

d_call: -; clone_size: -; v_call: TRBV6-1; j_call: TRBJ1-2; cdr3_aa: CASRMGNYGYTF; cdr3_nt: TGTGCCAGCAGAATGGGGAACTATGGCTACACCTTC
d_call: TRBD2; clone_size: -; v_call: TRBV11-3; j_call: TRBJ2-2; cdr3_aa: CASSLAGGNTGELFF; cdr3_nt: TGTGCCAGCAGCCTAGCGGGGGGGAACACCGGGGAGCTGTTTTTT
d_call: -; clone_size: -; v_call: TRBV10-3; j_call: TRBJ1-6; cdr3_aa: CAISVGGGYNSPLHF; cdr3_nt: TGTGCCATCAGTGTAGGGGGGGGTTACAATTCACCCCTCCACTTT
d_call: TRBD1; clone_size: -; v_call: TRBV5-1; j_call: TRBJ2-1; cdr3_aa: CASSTLGTGESEQFF; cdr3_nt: TGCGCCAGCAGCACCCTAGGGACAGGGGAATCTGAGCAGTTCTTC
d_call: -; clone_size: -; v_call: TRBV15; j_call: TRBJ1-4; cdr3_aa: CATVGNSYEKLFF; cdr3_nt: TGTGCCACCGTTGGCAACTCCTATGAAAAACTGTTTTTT
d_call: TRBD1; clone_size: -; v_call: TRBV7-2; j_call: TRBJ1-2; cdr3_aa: CASSLAVRTGSNYGYTF; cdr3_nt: TGTGCCAGCAGCTTAGCGGTTCGGACAGGGTCTAACTATGGCTACACCTTC
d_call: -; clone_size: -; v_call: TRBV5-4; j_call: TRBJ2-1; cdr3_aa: CASSSSGGDSYNEQFF; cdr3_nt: TGTGCCAGCAGCTCTTCGGGCGGGGACTCCTACAATGAGCAGTTCTTC
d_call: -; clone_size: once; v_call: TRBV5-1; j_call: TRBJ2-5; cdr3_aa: CASSGGVLETQYF; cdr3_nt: TGCGCCAGCAGCGGCGGGGTACTAGAGACCCAGTACTTC
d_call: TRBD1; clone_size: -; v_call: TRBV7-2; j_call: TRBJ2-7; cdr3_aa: CASSLGARGLSYEQYF; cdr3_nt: TGTGCCAGCAGCTTAGGGGCCAGGGGGCTTTCCTACGAGCAGTACTTC
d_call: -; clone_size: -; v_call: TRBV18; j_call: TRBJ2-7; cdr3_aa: CASSPGQENSYEQYF; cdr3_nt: TGTGCCAGCTCACCAGGGCAGGAAAACTCCTACGAGCAGTACTTC
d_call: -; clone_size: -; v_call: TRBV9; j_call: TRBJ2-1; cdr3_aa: CASSVEQGYDEQFF; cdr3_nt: TGTGCCAGCAGCGTAGAACAGGGATACGATGAGCAGTTCTTC